The source of this T cell receptor beta chain is a study of T cell changes during pregnancy in multiple sclerosis. Trimming took 5 bases from V and 2 from J; bases not matched to a gene: 9. This CDR3 has 16 amino acids. The germline CDR1 and CDR2 sequences are SEHNR and FQNEAQ (reference sequence). Sequencing was performed with immunoSEQ multiplex PCR; in TCRdb, only in-frame clones are kept and a portion is missing. The repertoire has some 63,000 clones, roughly 91% of them found once; the top ten carry 0.8% to 1%. The input for sequencing was peripheral blood, taken before pregnancy. The sequence came from a female donor with multiple sclerosis, enrolled in a pregnancy study. J is TRBJ2-3 and V is TRBV7-9; 8 bases line up with TRBD2. The CDR3 sequence: CASSETTGGYTDTQYF. CDR3 bases: TGTGCCAGCAGCGAAACCACGGGAGGGTACACAGATACGCAGTATTTT.